Here is one T cell receptor beta chain with its context. The target antigen is unknown. A read error may account for a junction end that differs from germline. This entry comes from a study of cytomegalovirus exposure and HLA in healthy donors. Study-level findings and limits: The study flagged roughly 150 TCR beta chains as cytomegalovirus-associated. Using the classifier, cytomegalovirus status was reportedly diagnosed with high specificity and sensitivity.

The PCR ran on 60 Vbeta and 13 Jbeta primers. Original processing notes: Among the unique TCR beta chains that a later analysis counted, 75 million to 85 million in all, 10 million to 11 million were shared. Some clones are missing from TCRdb's copy, which holds only in-frame ones; the method was immunoSEQ multiplex PCR. V, J and clone size were drawn from that table, and D and trimming were deduced from the DNA. The sample contains 150,000 to 200,000 clones, around 80% of which appear only once. The sequence derives from a woman aged 45 to 65 in good health and CMV-seropositive. Specimen: PBMCs.

CDR3 in amino acids: CQVADGIDYTF. CDR3 DNA: TGTCAAGTTGCGGATGGTATCGACTACACCTTC. The chain combines TRBV29-1 with TRBJ1-2; no clear D gene. Germline values: CDR1 SQVTM, CDR2 ANQGSEA. This CDR3 region has 11 residues.